This passage covers 2 T cell receptor beta chains from one sample sequenced in a study of Graves' ophthalmopathy and Graves' hyperthyroidism (dated by TCRdb to 2016 to 2019). The listed sequencing device is Illumina HiSeq 2000. For repertoire sequencing, TCR beta CDR3 regions were amplified from RNA transcripts. The first round of RT-PCR was done with HTBI primers and the Qiagen OneStep RT-PCR kit, and was followed by a second round of multiplex PCR, then size selection and purification. The public reads were run again by TCRdb, first through fastp at Q25 and then through MiXCR, and only productive beta chains were kept. Here each entry gathers all rows of one CDR3 protein and keeps the most common genes and DNA. The sample has about 370,000 distinct CDR3 sequences on record, approximately 18% of them singletons. Roughly 2.3% of the sample lies in the top ten. Sample: peripheral blood. These receptors were taken from an adult woman with stable Graves' hyperthyroidism.

This clonotype has at least ten counts. The gene calls are TRBV15 and TRBJ2-7; 12 positions agree with TRBD2. This CDR3 region has 15 residues. Germline trimming cut 5 bases from V and 6 bases from J; bases unmatched to any gene: 8. Germline CDR1 and CDR2: LNHNV and YYDKDF (reference sequence). The CDR3 coding sequence is TGTGCCACCAGCTACTGGACTAGCGGGAAAAGCGAGCAGTACTTC. The encoded protein is CATSYWTSGKSEQYF. Combining the CDR3 with reference TRBV15 and TRBJ2-7 gives the whole variable domain DAMVIQNPRYQVTQFGKPVTLSCSQTLNHNVMYWYQQKSSQAPKLLFHYYDKDFNNEADTPDNFQSRRPNTSFCFLDIRSPGLGDTAMYLCATSYWTSGKSEQYFGPGTRLTVT.

This clonotype has a count of ten or more. V gene TRBV20-1 combines with J gene TRBJ1-2, with D uncertain. The CDR3 sequence is 16 residues long. In germline, CDR1 is DFQATT, CDR2 SNEGSKA (reference sequence). V dropped 3 bases and J dropped 3 bases, with 20 bases sitting between them. CDR3 in DNA: TGCAGTGCTAGGTTACTTCTACCAACAACGGACTATGGCTACACCTTC. Encoded protein: CSARLLLPTTDYGYTF.